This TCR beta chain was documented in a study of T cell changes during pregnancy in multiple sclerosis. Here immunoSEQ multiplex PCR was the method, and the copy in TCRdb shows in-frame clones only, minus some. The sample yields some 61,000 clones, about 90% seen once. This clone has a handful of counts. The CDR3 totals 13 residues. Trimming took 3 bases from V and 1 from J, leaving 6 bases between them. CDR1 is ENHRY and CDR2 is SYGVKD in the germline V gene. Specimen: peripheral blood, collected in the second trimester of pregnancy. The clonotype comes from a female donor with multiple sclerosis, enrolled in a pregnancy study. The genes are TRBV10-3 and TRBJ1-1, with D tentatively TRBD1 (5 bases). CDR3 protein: CAISDRENTEAFF. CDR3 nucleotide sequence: TGTGCCATCAGTGACAGGGAGAACACTGAAGCTTTCTTT.